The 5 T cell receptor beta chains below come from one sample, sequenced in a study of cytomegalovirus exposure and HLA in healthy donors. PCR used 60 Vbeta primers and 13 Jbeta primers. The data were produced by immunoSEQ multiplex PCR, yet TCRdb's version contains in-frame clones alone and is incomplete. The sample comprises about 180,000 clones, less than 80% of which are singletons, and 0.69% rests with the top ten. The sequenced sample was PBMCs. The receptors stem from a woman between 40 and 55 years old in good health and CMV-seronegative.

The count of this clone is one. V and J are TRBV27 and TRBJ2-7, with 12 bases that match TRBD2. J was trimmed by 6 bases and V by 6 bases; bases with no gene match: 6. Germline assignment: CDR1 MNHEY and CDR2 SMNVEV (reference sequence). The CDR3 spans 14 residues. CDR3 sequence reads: CASSLAGGQLEQYF. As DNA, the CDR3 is TGTGCCAGCAGCCTAGCGGGAGGGCAGCTCGAGCAGTACTTC.

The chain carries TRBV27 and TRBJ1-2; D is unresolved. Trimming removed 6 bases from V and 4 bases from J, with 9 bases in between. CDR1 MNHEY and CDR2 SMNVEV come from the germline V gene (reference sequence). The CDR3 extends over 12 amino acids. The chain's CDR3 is CASREGVYGYTF. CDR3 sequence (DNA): TGTGCCAGCAGGGAGGGAGTCTATGGCTACACCTTC.

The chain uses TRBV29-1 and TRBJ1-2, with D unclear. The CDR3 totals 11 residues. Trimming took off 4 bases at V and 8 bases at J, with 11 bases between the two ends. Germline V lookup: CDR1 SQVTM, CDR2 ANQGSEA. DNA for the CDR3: TGCAGCGTTGGGGTGACGGGGGGCTACACCTTC. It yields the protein CSVGVTGGYTF. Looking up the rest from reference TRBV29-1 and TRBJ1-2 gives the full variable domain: SAVISQKPSRDICQRGTSLTIQCQVDSQVTMMFWYRQQPGQSLTLIATANQGSEATYESGFVIDKFPISRPNLTFSTLTVSNMSPEDSSIYLCSVGVTGGYTFGSGTRLTVV.

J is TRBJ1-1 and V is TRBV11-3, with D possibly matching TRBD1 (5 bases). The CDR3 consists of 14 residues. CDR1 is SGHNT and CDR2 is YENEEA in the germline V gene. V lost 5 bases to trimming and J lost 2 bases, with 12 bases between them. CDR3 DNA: TGTGCCAGCAGCGACGACAGTTTCAACACTGAAGCTTTCTTT. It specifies CASSDDSFNTEAFF.

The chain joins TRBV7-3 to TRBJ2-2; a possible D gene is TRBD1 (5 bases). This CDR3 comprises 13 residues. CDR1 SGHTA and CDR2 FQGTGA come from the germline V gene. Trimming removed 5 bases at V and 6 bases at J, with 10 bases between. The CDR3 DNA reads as TGTGCCAGCAGCATCAGGGTCGCCGGGGAGCTGTTTTTT. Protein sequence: CASSIRVAGELFF.